These 3 T cell receptor beta chains share one sample of origin, sequenced in a study of T-cell memory formation after mild COVID-19. One entry per CDR3 protein results from TCRdb running MiXCR on the 5' RACE reads. The sample lists tens of thousands of distinct CDR3 sequences; about 13% were seen once. The sample consisted of PBMCs or a T cell subset sorted from them (not recorded which). The origin of the receptors is an adult woman who had mild COVID-19 (a few samples of this study predate the infection). Cell type and time point are not known.

This chain joins TRBV29-1 and TRBJ2-5; 8 bases match TRBD2. From germline, CDR1 is SQVTM and CDR2 ANQGSEA. The CDR3 spans 12 residues. V lost 6 bases and J lost 3; bases outside the gene matches: 3. CDR3 DNA: TGCAGCGTGGAGGGACTAGAAGAGACCCAGTACTTC. Translating gives CSVEGLEETQYF.

In its sample, this clonotype is medium-sized. The rearrangement uses TRBV27 and TRBJ2-1, with 7 bases that match TRBD2. V shed 7 bases and J 6 bases; nucleotides not matched to a gene: 21. Germline V gene data show CDR1 as MNHEY and CDR2 as SMNVEV (reference sequence). The CDR3 extends over 18 amino acids. Written as DNA, the CDR3 is TGTGCCAGCACCACTACCGGGGGGTCCCTTCTGCTTACCAATGAGCAGTTCTTC. This encodes CASTTTGGSLLLTNEQFF.

This clonotype was detected a few times. The CDR3 reads CASSLYDRGRAIYNEQFF. CDR3 coding DNA: TGTGCCAGCAGCTTGTACGACAGGGGAAGGGCTATCTACAATGAGCAGTTCTTC. The V gene is TRBV7-9, the J gene TRBJ2-1; 8 positions agree with TRBD1. V dropped 3 bases and J dropped 3; count of bases not matched to a gene: 13. Germline V gene lookup returns CDR1 SEHNR and CDR2 FQNEAQ (reference sequence). This CDR3 spans 18 amino acids. Based on the CDR3 plus reference TRBV7-9 and TRBJ2-1, the full variable domain is DTGVSQNPRHKITKRGQNVTFRCDPISEHNRLYWYRQTLGQGPEFLTYFQNEAQLEKSRLLSDRFSAERPKGSFSTLEIQRTEQGDSAMYLCASSLYDRGRAIYNEQFFGPGTRLTVL.